A single sample is the source of the 19 T cell receptor beta chains below, sequenced in a study of cytomegalovirus exposure and HLA in healthy donors. 60 Vbeta and 13 Jbeta primers were used in PCR. The repertoire was sequenced with immunoSEQ multiplex PCR; TCRdb's copy has only in-frame clones and lacks some. The table shows 150,000 to 200,000 clones, with around 83% occurring only once. The sequencing input was PBMCs. These TCRs come from a middle-aged man in good health and CMV-seropositive.

The chain joins TRBV6-5 to TRBJ2-5; 8 bases line up with TRBD1. The J call is in doubt because the DNA end fits TRBJ2-7 better. CDR1 MNHEY and CDR2 SVGAGI come from the germline V gene. CDR3 length equals 15 residues. The CDR3 is CASSSAGTGDYEQYF. CDR3 nucleotides: TGTGCCAGCAGTTCCGCCGGGACAGGTGACTACGAGCAGTACTTC.

This sequence joins TRBV6-1 and TRBJ2-7; 10 bases line up with TRBD2. Trimming removed 2 bases from V and 0 bases from J; junction bases left unmatched: 7. This CDR3 contains 17 residues. Germline V gene lookup returns CDR1 MNHNS and CDR2 SASEGT. The CDR3 spells CASSERLAGWSSYEQYF. CDR3 in DNA: TGTGCCAGCAGTGAACGACTAGCGGGTTGGAGCTCCTACGAGCAGTACTTC.

This chain uses TRBV2 with TRBJ2-7; the match to TRBD1 covers 11 bases. Germline CDR1 reads SNHLY; CDR2 reads FYNNEI. V lost 6 bases to trimming and J lost 1 base; unmatched junction nucleotides: 8. This CDR3 is built from 16 residues. As DNA, the CDR3 is TGTGCCAGCAGATTAATAGGACAGGGGGCATCCTACGAGCAGTACTTC. It yields the protein CASRLIGQGASYEQYF.

The chain links TRBV7-2 to TRBJ1-2, with D hard to call. V lost 4 bases, J lost 4 bases, and 7 bases lay in between. CDR3 length: 12 amino acids. Germline CDR1 is SGHTA and CDR2 is FQGNSA. CDR3 DNA sequence: TGTGCCAGCAGCTCATCCATCTATGGCTACACCTTC. It encodes CASSSSIYGYTF.

This clone was recorded a few times. V usage is TRBV15 and J usage is TRBJ2-7; D call uncertain. The ends were cut back, 2 bases at V and 0 bases at J, with 17 bases in the middle. Germline values: CDR1 LNHNV, CDR2 YYDKDF (reference sequence). The CDR3 covers 17 residues. The CDR3 loop is CATSRSSSFLSSYEQYF. Written as DNA, the CDR3 is TGTGCCACCAGCAGAAGCTCCTCTTTCCTTTCCTCCTACGAGCAGTACTTC.

The rearrangement joins TRBV19 to TRBJ1-3; 11 bases fit TRBD1. The CDR3 extends over 15 amino acids. V dropped 5 bases and J dropped 4; count of bases not matched to a gene: 4. Germline CDR1 is LNHDA and CDR2 is SQIVND (reference sequence). The CDR3 reads CASSPGTGGGNTIYF. The DNA for the CDR3 is TGTGCCAGTAGTCCCGGGACAGGGGGAGGAAACACCATATATTTT.

This rearrangement joins TRBV9 to TRBJ2-3, with unresolved D. Per the germline V gene, CDR1 is SGDLS and CDR2 is YYNGEE. The CDR3 sequence is 14 residues long. The V end lost 8 bases, the J end lost 2 bases, and 15 bases lay between the germline ends. The CDR3 DNA follows: TGTGCCAGTCGAGGAGCGACCCACACAGATACGCAGTATTTT. Its translation is CASRGATHTDTQYF.

The CDR3 is CASSPMPQSPSDTQYF. In DNA form, the CDR3 reads TGTGCCAGCAGCCCGATGCCCCAAAGCCCCTCAGATACGCAGTATTTT. J is TRBJ2-3 and V is TRBV9; D gene unclear. With 4 bases removed from V and 4 bases from J, the gap between germline ends came to 19 bases. The CDR3 has 16 amino acids. Germline V lookup: CDR1 SGDLS, CDR2 YYNGEE.

This sequence joins TRBV11-2 and TRBJ1-3; D not resolved. V gave up 3 bases and J gave up 1 base, with 10 bases separating them. Germline assignment: CDR1 SGHAT and CDR2 FQNNGV. This CDR3 has 15 residues. The CDR3 spells CASSLEGRSGNTIYF. The CDR3 region has the DNA TGTGCCAGCAGCTTGGAAGGGAGGTCTGGAAACACCATATATTTT. The full variable domain, completed using reference TRBV11-2 and TRBJ1-3, is EAGVAQSPRYKIIEKRQSVAFWCNPISGHATLYWYQQILGQGPKLLIQFQNNGVVDDSQLPKDRFSAERLKGVDSTLKIQPAKLEDSAVYLCASSLEGRSGNTIYFGEGSWLTVV.

The sample holds a few counts of this clone. This chain connects TRBV7-2 to TRBJ2-1; D is possibly TRBD1 (6 bases). This CDR3 is built from 16 residues. Trimming took 1 base from V and 5 from J, leaving 15 bases between them. Germline V gives CDR1 SGHTA, CDR2 FQGNSA. CDR3 sequence (DNA): TGTGCCAGCAGCTTAGTAGGGGGATTCATGAACAATGAGCAGTTCTTC. This sequence encodes CASSLVGGFMNNEQFF.

J is TRBJ2-1 and V is TRBV6-5, with 8 bases that match TRBD1. This CDR3 comprises 14 residues. Per the germline V gene, CDR1 is MNHEY and CDR2 is SVGAGI. V lost 7 bases, J lost 2 bases, and 4 bases stayed unmatched. CDR3 amino acids: CASKRTGTYNEQFF. CDR3 bases: TGTGCCAGCAAAAGGACAGGGACCTACAATGAGCAGTTCTTC.

The chain has TRBV5-1 and TRBJ2-2; 8 positions agree with TRBD2. The V gene end was trimmed by 4 bases and the J gene end by 5 bases; junction bases not matched to a gene: 7. Germline assignment: CDR1 SGHRS and CDR2 YFSETQ. CDR3 length: 15 amino acids. The CDR3 DNA follows: TGCGCCAGCAGCCTAGGGGCTAGCGGGACCGGGGAGCTGTTTTTT. It codes for CASSLGASGTGELFF.

The CDR3 reads CASRQTGGLWQYF. The CDR3 region has the DNA TGTGCCAGCAGACAGACAGGGGGCTTGTGGCAGTACTTC. V and J are TRBV14 and TRBJ2-7, with 10 bases lining up with TRBD1. With 6 bases clipped from V and 9 bases from J, the junction kept 8 bases outside the gene matches. This CDR3 has 13 residues. Germline values: CDR1 SGHDN, CDR2 FVKESK.

In this sample, this clone turned up a few times. The rearrangement links TRBV10-2 to TRBJ2-3, with TRBD2 identical over 7 bases. V shed 7 bases, J shed 0 bases, and the junction held 7 bases outside the gene matches. The CDR3 runs 15 residues. Germline CDR1 WSHSY, CDR2 SAAADI. The CDR3 DNA reads TGCGCCAGCAAGACACTAGCGCTTAGCACAGATACGCAGTATTTT. Translated, it gives CASKTLALSTDTQYF.

The chain employs TRBV6-5 and TRBJ2-1; D is undetermined. Germline-derived CDR1 and CDR2 are MNHEY and SVGAGI. V was shortened by 7 bases and J by 6 bases, with 19 bases between the two germline ends. CDR3 length equals 15 residues. The CDR3 nucleotides are TGTGCCAGCACCCCTTCCGGAGTAAGGAGCAATGAGCAGTTCTTC. Translated: CASTPSGVRSNEQFF.

CDR3 sequence reads: CAWSVGTAGDEQFF. The CDR3 nucleotides are TGTGCCTGGAGTGTGGGGACTGCGGGCGATGAGCAGTTCTTC. This chain joins TRBV30 and TRBJ2-1; tentatively, D is TRBD2 (6 bases). Germline CDR1 is GTSNPN and CDR2 is SVGIG (reference sequence). V was clipped by 0 bases and J by 8 bases, with 14 bases between them. There are 14 residues in the CDR3.

The rearrangement uses TRBV5-6 and TRBJ2-7; TRBD1 might be the D (6 bases). CDR1 SGHDT and CDR2 YYEEEE come from the germline V gene. CDR3 length: 14 residues. Trimming took off 4 bases at V and 1 base at J, with 12 bases between the two ends. CDR3 nucleotides: TGTGCCAGCAGCCCGACAGGAGTTTCCTACGAGCAGTACTTC. It specifies CASSPTGVSYEQYF. Complete variable domain (other parts from reference TRBV5-6 and TRBJ2-7): DAGVTQSPTHLIKTRGQQVTLRCSPKSGHDTVSWYQQALGQGPQFIFQYYEEEERQRGNFPDRFSGHQFPNYSSELNVNALLLGDSALYLCASSPTGVSYEQYFGPGTRLTVT.

The chain employs TRBV28 and TRBJ1-1; D is undetermined. Germline-derived CDR1 and CDR2 are MDHEN and SYDVKM. The CDR3 length is 17 residues. V was clipped by 7 bases and J by 3 bases, with 24 bases between them. The CDR3 sequence is CASTVVGLGWRDTEAFF. The CDR3, as DNA: TGTGCCAGCACCGTAGTAGGGTTGGGGTGGAGGGACACTGAAGCTTTCTTT.

The V gene is TRBV29-1, the J gene TRBJ2-2, with D unresolved. The CDR3 extends over 12 amino acids. Trimming pared 7 bases from V and 7 bases from J, leaving 13 bases between. Germline CDR1 and CDR2: SQVTM and ANQGSEA. CDR3 amino acids: CSAEQLDGELFF. The CDR3 DNA reads TGCAGCGCCGAACAGTTAGACGGGGAGCTGTTTTTT.